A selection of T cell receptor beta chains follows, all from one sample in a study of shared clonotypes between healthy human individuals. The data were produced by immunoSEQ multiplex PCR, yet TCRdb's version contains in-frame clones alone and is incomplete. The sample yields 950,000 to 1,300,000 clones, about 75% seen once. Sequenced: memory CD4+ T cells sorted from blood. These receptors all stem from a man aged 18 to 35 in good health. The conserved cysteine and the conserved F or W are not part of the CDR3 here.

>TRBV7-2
ASSLVEGGVSSPLH
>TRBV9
ASSGVPLSSGANVLT
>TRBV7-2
ASSSSPLARGEQF
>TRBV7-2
ASGRQADYEQY
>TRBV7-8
ASSPQGLAIGETQY
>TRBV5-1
ASSLDTNYNSPLH
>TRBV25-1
ASSRDSYTQY
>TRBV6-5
ASTVGFGDIQY
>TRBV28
ASSLTSVPSKGYT
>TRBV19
ASSPSQPQH
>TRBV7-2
ASSPRDTEGYT
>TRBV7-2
ASSFSGRIQETQY
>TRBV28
ASRPRNTGELF
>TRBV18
ASSPPLGAEVAEAF
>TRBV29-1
SVALPGLIGYT
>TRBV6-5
ASQQWGSTNEKLF
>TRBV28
ASSPRTSGNEQF
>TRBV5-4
ASSLVTSASYEQY
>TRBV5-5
ASSLLGRTGQETQY
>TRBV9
ASSPGTSDYNEQF
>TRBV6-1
ASMIRAAF
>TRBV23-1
ASSQKTGEAEAF
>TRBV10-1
ASSEVPTDEQY
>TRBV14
ASSQVTPGTVYEQY
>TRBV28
ASRGGTAYGYT
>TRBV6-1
ASSAGTGTTNVLT
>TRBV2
ASRDRVGELF
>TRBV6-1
ATWGQTYYTQY
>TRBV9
ASSVSPLQVGEQY
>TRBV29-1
SVTPGDTLSYEQY
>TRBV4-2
ASSQEHRGSDSPLH
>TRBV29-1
SAGDTSYEQY
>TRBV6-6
ASRQASEQF
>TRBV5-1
ASSLGQGAGSGGGSYEQY
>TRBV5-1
ASSSGGLAAQETQY
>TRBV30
AWSTGPHQPQH
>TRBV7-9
ASSLDSFYRTDTQY
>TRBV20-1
SALGRAEAL
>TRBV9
ASSLQGAGNQPQH
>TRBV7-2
ASSQGTGVNQPQH
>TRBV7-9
ASSLIQSGGPYSYEQY
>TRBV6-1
ASSELAGVAYEQY
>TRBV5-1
ASSWGLAGSTDTQY
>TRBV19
ASSTLDGGGTQY
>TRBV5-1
ASSLRVQGAGETQY
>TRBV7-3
ASSPGTGGSDTQY
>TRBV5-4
ASSLGGEETQY
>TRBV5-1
ASRAGVAGNTIY
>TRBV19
ASSIGAPTGSPLH
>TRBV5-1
ASSPSTGVGANYGYT
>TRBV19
CTSGRAAGSYEQY
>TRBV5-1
ASSLAGSREKLF
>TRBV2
ASGEQGSGYEQY
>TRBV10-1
ASSDAGQETQY
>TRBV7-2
ASSLVAGAVYNEQF